The T cell receptor (beta chain) under discussion was sequenced for a study of preoperative IRX-2 immunotherapy in early breast cancer. The CDR3 consists of 15 residues. Germline-derived CDR1 and CDR2 are SEHNR and FQNEAQ (reference sequence). Germline trimming cut 3 bases from V and 1 base from J; bases unmatched to any gene: 3. Assay: immunoSEQ multiplex PCR; the TCRdb copy retains only in-frame clones and omits some. The sample records tens of thousands of clones, 90% being singletons. Stated treatment: preoperative locoregional IRX-2 cytokine immunotherapy. Patients received preoperative, locoregional IRX-2 cytokine immunotherapy in a phase Ib study.

Specimen collection occurred from a patient treated with IRX-2 immunotherapy. The chain carries TRBV7-9 and TRBJ2-3, with 8 bases fitting TRBD1. The source of this sequence is a human donor with breast cancer. CDR3 amino acids: CASSFWDRRTDTQYF. The CDR3 nucleotides read TGTGCCAGCAGCTTCTGGGACAGGCGCACAGATACGCAGTATTTT.